Each of the 7 T cell receptor beta chains below was sequenced from the same sample in a study of blood T cells in healthy people across ages. With a J-beta primer mix and a sample-barcoded 5' primer, a second PCR ran about 6 to 11 cycles. TCRdb analysed the 5' RACE reads with MiXCR anew, one entry per CDR3 protein. Of about 810,000 distinct CDR3 sequences listed, about 36% are singletons. The sequenced sample consisted of blood. The receptors stem from a man aged 18 to 29 in good health.

The V call is TRBV14, the J call TRBJ1-2; D unclear. The germline V gene encodes CDR1 SGHDN and CDR2 FVKESK. The V and J ends lost 1 base and 7 bases respectively, with 10 bases between them. This CDR3 has 13 residues. The CDR3 nucleotides read TGTGCCAGCAGCCAAGGTCACCGGGGTGGCTACACCTTC. Its translation: CASSQGHRGGYTF.

The CDR3 loop is CASSGQDRDRHMGDTF. The CDR3 nucleotides are TGTGCCAGCAGTGGGCAAGATCGGGACAGACATATGGGCGACACCTTC. The chain combines TRBV25-1 with TRBJ1-2; TRBD1 aligns across 7 bases. The CDR3 runs 16 residues. Trimming cost V 4 bases and J 12 bases; bases outside gene matches: 20. In germline, CDR1 is MGHDK, CDR2 SYGVNS.

For this clonotype: At one boundary the junction diverges from the germline segment, which might be a read error. The chain carries TRBV20-1 and TRBJ2-7, with 12 nucleotides matching TRBD1. The J call may not be correct, given that the DNA end is closer to TRBJ2-5. Looked up from germline, CDR1 is DFQATT and CDR2 is SNEGSKA (reference sequence). This CDR3 has 15 residues. In DNA, the CDR3 is TGCAGTGCAAGAGGGCGGGACAGGGGGCCTCGGACCCAGTACTTC. This codes for CSARGRDRGPRTQYF.

At least ten counts were recorded for this clonotype. This chain links TRBV6-6 with TRBJ2-3; D gene ambiguous. Germline CDR1 MNHNY, CDR2 SVGAGI (reference sequence). V was cut by 5 bases and J by 4 bases, with 19 bases left in between. This CDR3 is 16 amino acids long. CDR3 protein: CASSITQIRAADTQYF. The CDR3 DNA reads TGTGCCAGCAGTATAACTCAAATTAGAGCCGCAGATACGCAGTATTTT.

This clonotype was observed a few times. The chain couples TRBV4-2 to TRBJ1-2, with TRBD1 matching over 9 bases. The CDR3 length is 16 residues. V shed 4 bases, J shed 1 base, and the junction held 7 bases outside the gene matches. Per germline, CDR1 LGHNA and CDR2 YNFKEQ. CDR3 DNA sequence: TGTGCCAGCAGCCCCCTTGGGGACAGGGATAACTATGGCTACACCTTC. This codes for CASSPLGDRDNYGYTF.

This clonotype was counted ten times or more. The rearrangement joins TRBV6-5 to TRBJ2-5; TRBD2 might be the D (6 bases). CDR1 MNHEY and CDR2 SVGAGI come from the germline V gene. V gave up 0 bases and J gave up 5 bases, with 13 bases separating them. The CDR3 extends over 15 amino acids. CDR3 in amino acids: CASSYSRGTLETQYF. CDR3 DNA: TGTGCCAGCAGTTACTCACGAGGGACTTTGGAGACCCAGTACTTC.

In its sample, this clonotype was seen a few times. The chain uses TRBV12-3 or TRBV12-4 and TRBJ2-5; the D gene could be TRBD1 or TRBD2 (5 bases each). CDR3 size: 14 residues. With 5 bases removed from V and 3 bases from J, the gap between germline ends came to 13 bases. CDR3 amino acids: CASSPAGTEETQYF. The CDR3 nucleotides read TGTGCCAGCAGTCCCGCCGGGACCGAAGAGACCCAGTACTTC.